The source of this T cell receptor beta chain is a study of CD8 T cells in ankylosing spondylitis. Trimming removed 2 bases from V and 6 bases from J; junction bases left unmatched: 5. The CDR3 is made up of 15 amino acids. TCRdb analysed the 5' RACE reads with MiXCR anew, one entry per CDR3 protein. This table holds 210,000 or so distinct CDR3 sequences, approximately 24% found once. The receptor comes from a male donor with ankylosing spondylitis or in good health (not recorded which). The sample comprised blood, either unsorted or a sorted T cell fraction (not recorded which). J is TRBJ2-2 and V is TRBV12-3 or TRBV12-4; TRBD2 agrees at 8 bases. CDR3 nucleotide sequence: TGTGCCAGCAGTTTAAGAGCGGGAGAATCCGGGGAGCTGTTTTTT. The encoded protein is CASSLRAGESGELFF.